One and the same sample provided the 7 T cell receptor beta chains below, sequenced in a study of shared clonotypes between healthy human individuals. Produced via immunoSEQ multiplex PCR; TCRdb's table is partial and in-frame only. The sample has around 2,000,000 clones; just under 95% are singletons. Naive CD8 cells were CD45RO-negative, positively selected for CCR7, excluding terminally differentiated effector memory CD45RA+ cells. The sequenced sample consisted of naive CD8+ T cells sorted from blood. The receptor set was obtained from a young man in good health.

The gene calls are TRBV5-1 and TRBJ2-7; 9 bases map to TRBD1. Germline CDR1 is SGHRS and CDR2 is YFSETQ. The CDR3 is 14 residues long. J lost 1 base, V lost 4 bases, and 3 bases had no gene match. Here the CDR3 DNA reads TGCGCCAGCAGCCACGGGACAGGGTCCTACGAGCAGTACTTC. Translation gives CASSHGTGSYEQYF.

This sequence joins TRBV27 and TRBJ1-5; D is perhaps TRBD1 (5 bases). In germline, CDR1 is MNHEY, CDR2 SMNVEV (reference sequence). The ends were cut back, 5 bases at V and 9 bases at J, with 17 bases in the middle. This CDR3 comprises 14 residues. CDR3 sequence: CASSMKGFQWPQHF. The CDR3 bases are TGTGCCAGCAGTATGAAGGGGTTCCAATGGCCCCAGCATTTT.

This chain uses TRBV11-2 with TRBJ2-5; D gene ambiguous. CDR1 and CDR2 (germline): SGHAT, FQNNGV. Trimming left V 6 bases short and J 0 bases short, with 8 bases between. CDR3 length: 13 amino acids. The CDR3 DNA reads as TGTGCCAGCAGGGTCCAGTACCAAGAGACCCAGTACTTC. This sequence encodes CASRVQYQETQYF. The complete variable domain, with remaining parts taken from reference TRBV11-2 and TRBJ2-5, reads EAGVAQSPRYKIIEKRQSVAFWCNPISGHATLYWYQQILGQGPKLLIQFQNNGVVDDSQLPKDRFSAERLKGVDSTLKIQPAKLEDSAVYLCASRVQYQETQYFGPGTRLLVL.

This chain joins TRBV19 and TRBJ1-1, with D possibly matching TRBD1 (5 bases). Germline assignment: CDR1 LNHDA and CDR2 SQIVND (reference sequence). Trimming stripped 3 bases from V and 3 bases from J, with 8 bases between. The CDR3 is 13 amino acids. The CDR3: CASSMGEDTEAFF. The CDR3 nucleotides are TGTGCCAGTAGTATGGGGGAGGACACTGAAGCTTTCTTT.

Written as DNA, the CDR3 is TGTGCCACCAGCAGAGCCAAGTGGGGAGGCAATCAGCCCCAGCATTTT. This codes for CATSRAKWGGNQPQHF. The rearrangement joins TRBV15 to TRBJ1-5; D is unclear. V was shortened by 1 base and J by 2 bases, with 12 bases between the two germline ends. Germline V gene sequence: CDR1 LNHNV, CDR2 YYDKDF (reference sequence). The CDR3 sequence is 16 residues long.

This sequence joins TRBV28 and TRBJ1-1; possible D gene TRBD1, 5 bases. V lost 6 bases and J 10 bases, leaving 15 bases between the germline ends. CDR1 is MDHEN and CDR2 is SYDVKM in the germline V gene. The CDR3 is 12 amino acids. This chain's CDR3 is CASRLDGGGAFF. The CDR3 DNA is TGTGCCAGCAGACTTGATGGCGGGGGAGCTTTCTTT.

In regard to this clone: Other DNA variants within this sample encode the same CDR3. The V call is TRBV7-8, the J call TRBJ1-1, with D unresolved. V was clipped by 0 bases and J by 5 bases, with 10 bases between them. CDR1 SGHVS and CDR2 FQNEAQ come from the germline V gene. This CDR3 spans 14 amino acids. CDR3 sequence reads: CASSLAGVGTEAFF. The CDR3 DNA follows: TGTGCCAGCAGCTTAGCTGGGGTCGGAACTGAAGCTTTCTTT.